Reported below is one TCR beta chain. This sample is part of a study of blood T cell repertoires in COVID-19. Background on the study: Sites across the United States, Italy and Spain contributed samples from acute and convalescent COVID-19. T cells, B-cell-depleted T cells, or PBMCs provided the cDNA or gDNA that served as material.

Study processing details: Counts of nucleated cells, estimated from reference gene primer amplification, were obtained. The data were produced by immunoSEQ multiplex PCR, yet TCRdb's version contains in-frame clones alone and is incomplete. V and J calls and clone size are as listed in that table; D and trimming were resolved from the DNA. The sample holds approximately 260,000 clones, about 90% seen once. Trimming shortened V by 7 bases and J by 4 bases, and 21 bases separated the two germline ends. Germline V gene lookup returns CDR1 ENHRY and CDR2 SYGVKD. The CDR3 runs to 16 residues. The chain is built from TRBV10-3 and TRBJ2-3, with D maybe TRBD1 (6 bases). The sequenced material came from peripheral blood. This TCR was sampled from a woman in her forties with acute or convalescent COVID-19. The CDR3 region is CAINGGLSGIADTQYF. The CDR3 nucleotides are TGTGCCATCAATGGGGGCCTCTCGGGGATCGCAGATACGCAGTATTTT.